A single sample gave rise to the 29 T cell receptor beta chains below, sequenced in a study of blood T cell repertoires in COVID-19. Measured with immunoSEQ multiplex PCR; TCRdb has only the in-frame clones, and not every one. The top ten clones hold 15% to 20% of a sample with 350,000 or so clones, more than 90% of them seen once. Sequences were obtained from PBMCs or T cells enriched from blood (not recorded which). Receptor source: a woman between 25 and 40 years old who had recovered from COVID-19.

This chain connects TRBV2 to TRBJ2-2; 9 nucleotides align to TRBD1. Germline lookup yields CDR1 SNHLY and CDR2 FYNNEI. Trimming removed 5 bases from V and 5 bases from J; junction bases left unmatched: 3. This CDR3 is 14 amino acids long. CDR3 loop: CASSQDRGTGELFF. CDR3 nucleotide sequence: TGTGCCAGCAGTCAGGACAGGGGAACCGGGGAGCTGTTTTTT.

The rearrangement uses TRBV7-8 and TRBJ2-3; TRBD2 agrees at 8 bases. With 2 bases clipped from V and 2 bases from J, the junction kept 12 bases outside the gene matches. The CDR3 covers 18 residues. From germline, CDR1 is SGHVS and CDR2 FQNEAQ. Here the CDR3 reads CASSLWGGRSGLTDTQYF. CDR3 in DNA: TGTGCCAGCAGCTTATGGGGCGGGAGGTCAGGGCTCACAGATACGCAGTATTTT.

The rearrangement uses TRBV5-1 and TRBJ2-1; TRBD2 matches at 9 bases. The CDR3 length is 14 residues. Germline CDR1 and CDR2: SGHRS and YFSETQ. Trimming cost V 4 bases and J 14 bases; bases outside gene matches: 13. The CDR3 region is CASSLEGPSGMEFF. The CDR3 bases are TGCGCCAGCAGCCTTGAGGGCCCTAGCGGGATGGAGTTCTTC. Looking up the rest from reference TRBV5-1 and TRBJ2-1 gives the full variable domain: KAGVTQTPRYLIKTRGQQVTLSCSPISGHRSVSWYQQTPGQGLQFLFEYFSETQRNKGNFPGRFSGRQFSNSRSEMNVSTLELGDSALYLCASSLEGPSGMEFFGPGTRLTVL.

This clone was found once. The chain joins TRBV2 to TRBJ1-2; D unresolved. This CDR3 is built from 13 residues. V was trimmed by 3 bases and J by 8 bases, leaving 13 bases between them. Germline V CDR1 and CDR2: SNHLY, FYNNEI. The CDR3 sequence: CASSEAGSWGYTF. The CDR3 bases are TGTGCCAGCAGTGAGGCGGGTAGTTGGGGCTACACCTTC.

The chain carries TRBV24-1 and TRBJ1-2; no clear D gene. CDR3 length: 12 residues. Trimming took off 2 bases at V and 8 bases at J, with 8 bases between the two ends. CDR1 KGHDR and CDR2 SFDVKD come from the germline V gene. The CDR3 DNA is TGTGCCACCAGTGATTACGATGGCGGCTACACCTTC. Translated: CATSDYDGGYTF.

This chain joins TRBV19 and TRBJ1-1, with TRBD1 identical over 7 bases. The CDR3 has 15 residues. Losses at the gene ends were 5 bases for V and 5 bases for J; bases not matched to a gene: 11. Germline loops: CDR1 LNHDA, CDR2 SQIVND (reference sequence). The CDR3 loop reads CASSSNRGYYTEAFF. The CDR3 DNA sequence: TGTGCCAGTAGTTCAAACAGGGGTTATTATACTGAAGCTTTCTTT.

This chain joins TRBV6-2 or TRBV6-3 and TRBJ1-5, with D maybe TRBD1 (5 bases). Germline V lookup: CDR1 MNHEY, CDR2 SVGEGT. The CDR3 length is 16 residues. Trimming shortened V by 4 bases and J by 1 base, and 14 bases separated the two germline ends. CDR3 region: CASSSTGRISNQPQHF. For the CDR3, the DNA is TGTGCCAGCAGTTCCACAGGTCGAATAAGCAATCAGCCCCAGCATTTT.

This clone was observed a few times. J is TRBJ1-1 and V is TRBV12-3 or TRBV12-4, with D unresolved. There are 13 residues in the CDR3. Trimming shortened V by 1 base and J by 7 bases, and 10 bases separated the two germline ends. As DNA, the CDR3 is TGTGCCAGCAGTTTAGTAAGCGGGATTGAAGCTTTCTTT. Translating gives CASSLVSGIEAFF.

This chain uses TRBV5-1 with TRBJ1-1; TRBD1 matches 8 bases. The CDR3 spans 16 residues. In germline, CDR1 is SGHRS, CDR2 YFSETQ. With V trimmed by 0 bases and J by 4 bases, 8 bases remained unmatched. CDR3 protein: CASSLGQGYGSTEAFF. The DNA for the CDR3 is TGCGCCAGCAGCTTGGGACAGGGGTATGGGAGCACTGAAGCTTTCTTT.

The V gene is TRBV7-3, the J gene TRBJ2-2; 8 bases agree with TRBD2. Per germline, CDR1 SGHTA and CDR2 FQGTGA. The ends lost 5 bases at V and 2 bases at J; junction bases unmatched: 16. The length of the CDR3 is 19 residues. The CDR3 DNA reads TGTGCCAGCAGCCACTGGAGGGCTAGCGGGCGAGAAAACACCGGGGAGCTGTTTTTT. Amino acid sequence: CASSHWRASGRENTGELFF.

This chain joins TRBV3-1 (or the pseudogene TRBV3-2) and TRBJ1-6; D remains unclear. The CDR3 totals 18 residues. The V and J ends lost 0 bases and 5 bases respectively, with 17 bases between them. CDR1 is LGHDT, CDR2 YNNKEL, per germline (reference sequence). This chain's CDR3 is CASSQEWRLFHHNSPLHF. In DNA, the CDR3 is TGTGCCAGCAGCCAAGAGTGGAGGCTTTTTCACCATAATTCACCCCTCCACTTT.

The chain carries TRBV19 and TRBJ2-1, with TRBD1 as a possible D gene (5 bases). The V gene lost 1 base and the J gene lost 7 bases, with 14 bases spanning the gap. The length of the CDR3 is 15 residues. From germline, CDR1 is LNHDA and CDR2 SQIVND (reference sequence). CDR3 sequence reads: CASSIAAAGSNEQFF. CDR3 DNA: TGTGCCAGTAGTATAGCGGCGGCAGGGTCGAATGAGCAGTTCTTC.

V and J are TRBV3-1 (or the pseudogene TRBV3-2) and TRBJ2-7; D is unresolved. V lost 0 bases to trimming and J lost 5 bases, with 8 bases between them. CDR3 length equals 13 residues. The germline CDR1 and CDR2 sequences are LGHDT and YNNKEL (reference sequence). CDR3 sequence reads: CASSQDRAHEQYF. In DNA form, the CDR3 reads TGTGCCAGCAGCCAAGACCGAGCTCACGAGCAGTACTTC.

The gene calls are TRBV19 and TRBJ1-3; maybe TRBD1 (5 bases). Trimming cost V 6 bases and J 4 bases, with 7 bases left between them. CDR1 is LNHDA, CDR2 SQIVND, per germline (reference sequence). The CDR3 runs to 12 residues. The CDR3 loop is CASRRGGNTIYF. The DNA for the CDR3 is TGTGCCAGTAGAAGGGGAGGAAACACCATATATTTT. The whole variable domain, filled in from reference TRBV19 and TRBJ1-3, reads DGGITQSPKYLFRKEGQNVTLSCEQNLNHDAMYWYRQDPGQGLRLIYYSQIVNDFQKGDIAEGYSVSREKKESFPLTVTSAQKNPTAFYLCASRRGGNTIYFGEGSWLTVV.

This chain joins TRBV13 and TRBJ2-7; 7 nucleotides agree with TRBD1. Germline assignment: CDR1 PRHDT and CDR2 FYEKMQ (reference sequence). After removal of 2 bases from V and 3 bases from J, the junction contained 7 bases not matched to a gene. The CDR3 consists of 15 residues. The CDR3 region has the DNA TGTGCCAGCAGCTTAAAGACAGGGTATAACTACGAGCAGTACTTC. It translates to CASSLKTGYNYEQYF.

J is TRBJ2-5 and V is TRBV4-1; 9 bases agree with TRBD1. With 4 bases clipped from V and 8 bases from J, the junction kept 5 bases outside the gene matches. Germline V CDR1 and CDR2: MGHRA, YSYEKL. The CDR3 is made up of 13 amino acids. CDR3 region: CASSPRQGDTQYF. CDR3 coding DNA: TGCGCCAGCAGCCCACGACAGGGGGATACCCAGTACTTC.

The chain recombines TRBV19 with TRBJ2-1; 7 bases agree with TRBD2. Germline CDR1 LNHDA, CDR2 SQIVND (reference sequence). The CDR3 is 14 residues long. V lost 7 bases and J lost 3; bases outside the gene matches: 6. Here the CDR3 DNA reads TGTGCCAGTATGGTTGCGGGGGACTACAATGAGCAGTTCTTC. This sequence encodes CASMVAGDYNEQFF.

V and J are TRBV19 and TRBJ2-2; D is possibly TRBD1 (6 bases). The CDR3 sequence is 15 residues long. Looked up from germline, CDR1 is LNHDA and CDR2 is SQIVND (reference sequence). V gave up 3 bases and J gave up 7 bases, with 15 bases separating them. As DNA, the CDR3 is TGTGCCAGTAGTATGGGCAGGGGAGTCGGCGGGGAGCTGTTTTTT. It codes for CASSMGRGVGGELFF.

V is TRBV28 and J is TRBJ2-2; 9 nucleotides line up with TRBD2. CDR3 length: 16 amino acids. Trimming removed 6 bases from V and 5 bases from J; junction bases left unmatched: 10. Looked up from germline, CDR1 is MDHEN and CDR2 is SYDVKM. This chain's CDR3 is CASRPPGTSRTGELFF. CDR3 DNA sequence: TGTGCCAGCAGACCCCCCGGGACTAGCCGGACCGGGGAGCTGTTTTTT.

This sequence joins TRBV5-4 and TRBJ1-3; unclear D gene. The V and J ends lost 0 bases and 8 bases respectively, with 9 bases between them. The germline gives CDR1 SGHNT, CDR2 YYREEE (reference sequence). CDR3 length equals 13 residues. The CDR3 here is CASSLVGEDTIYF. CDR3 sequence (DNA): TGTGCCAGCAGCTTGGTTGGGGAGGACACCATATATTTT.

This clone was observed once. The chain uses TRBV7-9 and TRBJ1-1, with no clear D. Looked up from germline, CDR1 is SEHNR and CDR2 is FQNEAQ (reference sequence). V dropped 8 bases and J dropped 4 bases, with 11 bases sitting between them. This CDR3 has 12 amino acids. The CDR3 sequence is CASGDAGTEAFF. The CDR3 coding sequence is TGTGCCAGCGGGGATGCGGGCACTGAAGCTTTCTTT.

The rearrangement uses TRBV6-2 or TRBV6-3 and TRBJ1-2; maybe TRBD1 (6 bases). This CDR3 contains 12 residues. V dropped 5 bases and J dropped 4 bases, with 8 bases sitting between them. Germline V lookup: CDR1 MNHEY, CDR2 SVGEGT. The CDR3 sequence is CASSPGAYGYTF. CDR3 coding DNA: TGTGCCAGCAGTCCAGGGGCCTATGGCTACACCTTC.

This clone was recorded only once. V is TRBV7-8 and J is TRBJ2-1; D might be TRBD2 (5 bases). CDR1 is SGHVS, CDR2 FQNEAQ, per germline. Trimming removed 5 bases at V and 2 bases at J, with 13 bases between. This CDR3 spans 15 amino acids. CDR3 amino acids: CASSKSGAAYNEQFF. The CDR3 DNA reads as TGTGCCAGCAGCAAGAGCGGTGCCGCCTACAATGAGCAGTTCTTC.

This chain uses TRBV11-2 with TRBJ2-5; 8 bases match TRBD1. After removal of 1 base from V and 0 bases from J, the junction contained 4 bases not matched to a gene. The CDR3 length is 16 residues. The germline CDR1 and CDR2 sequences are SGHAT and FQNNGV. The CDR3 region is CASSLVAGGHQETQYF. CDR3 coding DNA: TGTGCCAGCAGCTTAGTGGCAGGGGGCCACCAAGAGACCCAGTACTTC.

The rearrangement joins TRBV18 to TRBJ1-3; 9 nucleotides match TRBD1. CDR3 length: 16 residues. V trimming: 0 bases; J trimming: 0 bases; junction bases outside the gene matches: 0. The germline V gene has CDR1 KGHSH and CDR2 LQKENI. The DNA for the CDR3 is TGTGCCAGCTCACCACCGGGACAGGGCTCTGGAAACACCATATATTTT. It translates to CASSPPGQGSGNTIYF. Full variable domain (missing parts from reference TRBV18 and TRBJ1-3): NAGVMQNPRHLVRRRGQEARLRCSPMKGHSHVYWYRQLPEEGLKFMVYLQKENIIDESGMPKERFSAEFPKEGPSILRIQQVVRGDSAAYFCASSPPGQGSGNTIYFGEGSWLTVV.

The chain joins TRBV28 to TRBJ1-4; D may be TRBD1 (6 bases). CDR1 is MDHEN, CDR2 SYDVKM, per germline. The CDR3 is 18 residues long. V gave up 2 bases and J gave up 3 bases, with 19 bases separating them. The CDR3 coding sequence is TGTGCCAGCAGTTTACGGGCATGGGGGCCAGGGTCTAATGAAAAACTGTTTTTT. Translating gives CASSLRAWGPGSNEKLFF.

The chain links TRBV5-1 to TRBJ2-2, with a weak D call TRBD2 (5 bases). V was pared by 2 bases and J by 7 bases, with 15 bases between. CDR1 and CDR2 (germline): SGHRS, YFSETQ. This CDR3 contains 15 residues. The CDR3 sequence is CASSLTRRRGGELFF. DNA of the CDR3: TGCGCCAGCAGCTTAACTAGAAGACGTGGCGGGGAGCTGTTTTTT.

The chain combines TRBV7-6 with TRBJ1-5; TRBD1 matches at 7 bases. V trimming: 1 base; J trimming: 2 bases; junction bases outside the gene matches: 5. Germline CDR1 and CDR2: SGHVS and FNYEAQ. This CDR3 is built from 16 residues. The CDR3 is CASSLEQGQGNQPQHF. In nucleotides, the CDR3 is TGTGCCAGCAGCTTAGAACAGGGGCAAGGCAATCAGCCCCAGCATTTT.

This chain joins TRBV7-2 and TRBJ1-6, with D uncertain. The CDR3 totals 17 residues. Germline V lookup: CDR1 SGHTA, CDR2 FQGNSA. Deletions cut 1 base from V and 9 bases from J, with 19 bases between. As DNA, the CDR3 is TGTGCCAGCAGCTTAGGGCAAGCGGGAACTAAAGTTTCACCCCTCCACTTT. Translation gives CASSLGQAGTKVSPLHF.